This TCR beta chain was profiled in a study of response to subunit inactivated influenza vaccine. V lost 5 bases, J lost 6 bases, and 17 bases lay in between. Germline CDR1 reads DFQATT; CDR2 reads SNEGSKA (reference sequence). This CDR3 has 13 amino acids. TCRdb called the RT-PCR reads again in MiXCR, with one record for every CDR3 protein. The table records around 600,000 distinct CDR3 sequences, 11% of them present only once. This clonotype has a handful of counts. These data were likewise used in another study, on T cells expressing NK-cell markers. As that study records: The cDNA for TCR beta came from 5'RACE template switching with UMIs. The authors sequenced eight donors, of whom seven were HCMV-seropositive and one was seronegative. Anti-gamma-delta TCR antibody use in several experiments restricted sorting to alpha-beta TCR T cells. Evidence did not settle whether expanded NKG2C+ T cell clones targeted HCMV.

This TCR came from a man aged 50 or older who received an inactivated influenza vaccine. Sequencing was performed on PBMCs from blood, taken on the day of vaccination. This sequence joins TRBV20-1 and TRBJ2-7, with D tentatively TRBD1 or TRBD2 (5 bases each). CDR3 in amino acids: CSAGDHLRGEQYF. In nucleotides, the CDR3 is TGCAGTGCTGGGGACCACCTACGGGGCGAGCAGTACTTC.